The 3 T cell receptor beta chains below all came from one sample that was sequenced in a study of cytomegalovirus exposure and HLA in healthy donors. PCR amplification relied on 60 Vbeta primers (plus 13 Jbeta primers). Profiling relied on immunoSEQ multiplex PCR, and the TCRdb table lists in-frame clones only, not all of them. The table lists fewer than 35,000 clones. The sample comprised PBMCs. These TCRs come from a female donor in good health and CMV-seronegative.

The rearrangement uses TRBV7-6 and TRBJ1-6; no reliable D call. The germline CDR1 and CDR2 sequences are SGHVS and FNYEAQ. CDR3 length: 15 residues. V was cut by 3 bases and J by 6 bases, with 12 bases left in between. The CDR3 bases are TGTGCCAGCAGCTTGTCTGGACTGATTAATTCACCCCTCCACTTT. Translating it yields CASSLSGLINSPLHF. Combining the CDR3 with reference TRBV7-6 and TRBJ1-6 gives the whole variable domain GAGVSQSPRYKVTKRGQDVALRCDPISGHVSLYWYRQALGQGPEFLTYFNYEAQQDKSGLPNDRFSAERPEGSISTLTIQRTEQRDSAMYRCASSLSGLINSPLHFGNGTRLTVT.

The chain links TRBV6-1 to TRBJ2-1; TRBD1 might be the D (6 bases). This CDR3 spans 16 amino acids. Germline CDR1 is MNHNS and CDR2 is SASEGT. Trimming took 2 bases from V and 2 from J, leaving 13 bases between them. Here the CDR3 DNA reads TGTGCCAGCAGTGAAAGAGAACAGGGCCCCTACAATGAGCAGTTCTTC. It encodes CASSEREQGPYNEQFF.

J is TRBJ1-2 and V is TRBV6-5; TRBD1 matches 7 bases. Germline values: CDR1 MNHEY, CDR2 SVGAGI. This CDR3 contains 13 residues. V gave up 6 bases and J gave up 2 bases; unmatched junction bases: 3. CDR3 sequence (DNA): TGTGCCAGCAGCCGGACAGGAAACTATGGCTACACCTTC. Its protein is CASSRTGNYGYTF.